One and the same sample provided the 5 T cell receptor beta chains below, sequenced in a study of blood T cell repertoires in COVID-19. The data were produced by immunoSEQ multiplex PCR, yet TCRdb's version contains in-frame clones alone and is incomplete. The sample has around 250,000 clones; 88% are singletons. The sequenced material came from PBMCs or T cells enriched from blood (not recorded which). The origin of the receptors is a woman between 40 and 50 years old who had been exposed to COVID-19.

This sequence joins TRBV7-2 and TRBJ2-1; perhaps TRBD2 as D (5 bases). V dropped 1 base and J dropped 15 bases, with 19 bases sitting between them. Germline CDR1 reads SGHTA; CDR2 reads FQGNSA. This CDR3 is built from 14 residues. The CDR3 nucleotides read TGTGCCAGCAGCTTAGATCTCGGACGGAGGAGCCTGTTCTTC. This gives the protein CASSLDLGRRSLFF.

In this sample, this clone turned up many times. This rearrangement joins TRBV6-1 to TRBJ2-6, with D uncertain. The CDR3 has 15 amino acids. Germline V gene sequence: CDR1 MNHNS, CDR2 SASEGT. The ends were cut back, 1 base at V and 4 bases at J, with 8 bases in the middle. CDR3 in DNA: TGTGCCAGCAGTGAAGAGACTGGGGGGGCCAACGTCCTGACTTTC. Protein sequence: CASSEETGGANVLTF.

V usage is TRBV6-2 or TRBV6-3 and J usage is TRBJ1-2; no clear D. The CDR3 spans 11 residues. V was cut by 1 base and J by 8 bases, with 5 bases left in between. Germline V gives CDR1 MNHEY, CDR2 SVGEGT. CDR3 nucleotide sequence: TGTGCCAGCAGTTACTTCGGGGGCTACACCTTC. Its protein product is CASSYFGGYTF.

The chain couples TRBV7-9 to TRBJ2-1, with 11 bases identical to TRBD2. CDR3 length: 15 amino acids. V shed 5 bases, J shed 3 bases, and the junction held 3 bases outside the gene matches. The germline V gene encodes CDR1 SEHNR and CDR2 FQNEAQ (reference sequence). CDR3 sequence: CASSRGTSGYNEQFF. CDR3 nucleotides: TGTGCCAGCAGCCGTGGGACTAGCGGCTACAATGAGCAGTTCTTC.

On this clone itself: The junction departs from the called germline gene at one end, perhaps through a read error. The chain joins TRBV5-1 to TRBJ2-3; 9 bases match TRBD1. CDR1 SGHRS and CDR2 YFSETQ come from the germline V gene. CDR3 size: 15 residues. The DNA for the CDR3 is TGTGCCAGCAGCTTAGGGGACAGGGTCACAGATACGCAGTATTTT. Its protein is CASSLGDRVTDTQYF.